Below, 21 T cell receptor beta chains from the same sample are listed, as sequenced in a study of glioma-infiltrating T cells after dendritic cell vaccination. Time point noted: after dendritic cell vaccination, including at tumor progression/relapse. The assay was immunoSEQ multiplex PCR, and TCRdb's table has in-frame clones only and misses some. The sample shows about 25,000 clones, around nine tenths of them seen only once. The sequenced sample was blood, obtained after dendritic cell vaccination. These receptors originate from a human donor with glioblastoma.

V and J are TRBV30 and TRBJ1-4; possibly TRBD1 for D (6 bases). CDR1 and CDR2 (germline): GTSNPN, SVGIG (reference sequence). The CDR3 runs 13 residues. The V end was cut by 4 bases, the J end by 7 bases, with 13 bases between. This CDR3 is CAWKLWGREKLFF. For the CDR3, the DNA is TGTGCCTGGAAGTTATGGGGGCGTGAAAAACTGTTTTTT.

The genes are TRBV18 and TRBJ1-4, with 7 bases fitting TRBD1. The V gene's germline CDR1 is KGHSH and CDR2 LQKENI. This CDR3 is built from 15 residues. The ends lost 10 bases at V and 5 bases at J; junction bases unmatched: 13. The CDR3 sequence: CATVLAGTENEKLFF. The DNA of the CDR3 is TGTGCCACCGTTCTAGCCGGGACAGAGAATGAAAAACTGTTTTTT.

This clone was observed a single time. Written as DNA, the CDR3 is TGTGCCAGCAGTATCAGACAGGCGCGCGAAAAACTGTTTTTT. Its protein product is CASSIRQAREKLFF. V gene TRBV2 combines with J gene TRBJ1-4, with D perhaps TRBD1 (6 bases). V was cut by 5 bases and J by 8 bases, with 15 bases left in between. Germline V gene sequence: CDR1 SNHLY, CDR2 FYNNEI. This CDR3 comprises 14 residues.

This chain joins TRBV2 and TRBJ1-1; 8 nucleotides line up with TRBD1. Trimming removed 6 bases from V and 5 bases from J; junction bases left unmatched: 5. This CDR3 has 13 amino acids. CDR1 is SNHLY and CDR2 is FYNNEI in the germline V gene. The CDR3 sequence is CASSLRGRTEAFF. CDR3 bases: TGTGCCAGCAGCCTCAGGGGGCGAACTGAAGCTTTCTTT. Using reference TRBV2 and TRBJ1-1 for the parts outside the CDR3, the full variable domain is EPEVTQTPSHQVTQMGQEVILRCVPISNHLYFYWYRQILGQKVEFLVSFYNNEISEKSEIFDDQFSVERPDGSNFTLKIRSTKLEDSAMYFCASSLRGRTEAFFGQGTRLTVV.

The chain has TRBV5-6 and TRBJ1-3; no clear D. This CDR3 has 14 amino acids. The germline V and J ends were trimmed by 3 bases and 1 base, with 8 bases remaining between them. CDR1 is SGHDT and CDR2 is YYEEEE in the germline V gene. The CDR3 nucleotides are TGTGCCAGCAGCTCCCGGGGTTCTGGAAACACCATATATTTT. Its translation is CASSSRGSGNTIYF.

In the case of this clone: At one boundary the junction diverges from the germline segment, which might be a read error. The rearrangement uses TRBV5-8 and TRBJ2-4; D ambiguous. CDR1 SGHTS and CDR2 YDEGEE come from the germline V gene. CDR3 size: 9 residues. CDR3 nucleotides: TGTGCCAGCACCTTTCCTCGGGACTTC. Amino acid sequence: CASTFPRDF.

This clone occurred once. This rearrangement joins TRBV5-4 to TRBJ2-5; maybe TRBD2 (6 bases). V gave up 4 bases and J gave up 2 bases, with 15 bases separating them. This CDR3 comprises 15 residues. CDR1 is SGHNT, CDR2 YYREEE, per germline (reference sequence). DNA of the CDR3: TGTGCCAGCAGCCGGAAGGGACTCACACAAGAGACCCAGTACTTC. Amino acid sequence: CASSRKGLTQETQYF. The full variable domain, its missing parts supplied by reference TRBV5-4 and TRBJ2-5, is ETGVTQSPTHLIKTRGQQVTLRCSSQSGHNTVSWYQQALGQGPQFIFQYYREEENGRGNFPPRFSGLQFPNYSSELNVNALELDDSALYLCASSRKGLTQETQYFGPGTRLLVL.

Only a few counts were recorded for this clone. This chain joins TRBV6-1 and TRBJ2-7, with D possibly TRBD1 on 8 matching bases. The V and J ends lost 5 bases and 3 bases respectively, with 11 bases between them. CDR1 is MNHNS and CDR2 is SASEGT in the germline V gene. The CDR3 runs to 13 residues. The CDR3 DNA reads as TGTGCCAGCAGTACAGGGGGGGGCTACGAGCAGTACTTC. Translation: CASSTGGGYEQYF.

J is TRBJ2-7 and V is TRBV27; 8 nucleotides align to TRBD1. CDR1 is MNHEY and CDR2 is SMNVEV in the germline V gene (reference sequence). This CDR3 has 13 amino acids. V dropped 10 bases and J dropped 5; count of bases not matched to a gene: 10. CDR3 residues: CAIQDRACDEQYF. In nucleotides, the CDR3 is TGTGCCATCCAGGACAGGGCGTGTGACGAGCAGTACTTC.

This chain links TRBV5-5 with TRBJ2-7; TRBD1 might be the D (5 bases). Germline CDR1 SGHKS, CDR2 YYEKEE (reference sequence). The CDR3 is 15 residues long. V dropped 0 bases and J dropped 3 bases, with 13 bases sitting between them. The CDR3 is CASSLEGRAGYEQYF. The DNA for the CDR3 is TGTGCCAGCAGCTTGGAAGGCAGGGCCGGCTACGAGCAGTACTTC.

The CDR3 DNA follows: TGTGCCAGCAGTCAAGGACGGCCGACTAATTCAGGAAAACTGTTTTTT. Translating gives CASSQGRPTNSGKLFF. The chain joins TRBV6-1 to TRBJ1-4, with D uncertain. CDR1 is MNHNS and CDR2 is SASEGT in the germline V gene. V was clipped by 5 bases and J by 10 bases, with 23 bases between them. The CDR3 is 16 residues long.

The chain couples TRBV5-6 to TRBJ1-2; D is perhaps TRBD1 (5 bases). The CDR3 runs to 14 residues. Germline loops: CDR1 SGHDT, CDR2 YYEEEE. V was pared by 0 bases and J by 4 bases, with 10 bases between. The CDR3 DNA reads TGTGCCAGCAGCTTGGGCGACAGCGCCTATGGCTACACCTTC. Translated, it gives CASSLGDSAYGYTF.

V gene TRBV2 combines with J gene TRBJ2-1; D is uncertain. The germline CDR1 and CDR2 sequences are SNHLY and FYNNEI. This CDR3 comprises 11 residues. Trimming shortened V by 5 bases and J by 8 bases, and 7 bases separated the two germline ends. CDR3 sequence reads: CASSTSDEQFF. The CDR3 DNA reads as TGTGCCAGCAGTACCTCGGATGAGCAGTTCTTC.

The CDR3 region is CASRLDLAGVETQYF. CDR3 DNA sequence: TGCGCCAGCAGACTAGATCTGGCGGGGGTAGAGACCCAGTACTTC. This chain uses TRBV10-1 with TRBJ2-5; 7 nucleotides align to TRBD2. Trimming removed 6 bases from V and 4 bases from J; junction bases left unmatched: 11. The CDR3 contains 15 residues. CDR1 is WNHNN and CDR2 is SYGVQD in the germline V gene (reference sequence).

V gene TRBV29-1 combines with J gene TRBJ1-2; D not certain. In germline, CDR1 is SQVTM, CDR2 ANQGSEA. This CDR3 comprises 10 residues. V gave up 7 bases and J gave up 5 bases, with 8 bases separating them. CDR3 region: CSDSQYGYTF. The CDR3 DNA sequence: TGCAGCGATTCACAGTATGGCTACACCTTC.

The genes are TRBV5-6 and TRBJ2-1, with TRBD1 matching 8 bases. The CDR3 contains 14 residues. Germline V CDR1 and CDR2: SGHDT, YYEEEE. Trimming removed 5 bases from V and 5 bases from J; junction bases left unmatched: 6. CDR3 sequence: CASSRRDRNNEQFF. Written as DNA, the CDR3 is TGTGCCAGCAGTCGCCGGGACAGGAACAATGAGCAGTTCTTC.

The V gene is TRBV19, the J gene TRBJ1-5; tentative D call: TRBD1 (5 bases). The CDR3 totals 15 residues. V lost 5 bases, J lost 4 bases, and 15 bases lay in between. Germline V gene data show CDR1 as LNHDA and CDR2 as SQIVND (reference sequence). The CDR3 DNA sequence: TGTGCCAGTAGTCCCCGACAGACCCTAAATCAGCCCCAGCATTTT. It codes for CASSPRQTLNQPQHF.

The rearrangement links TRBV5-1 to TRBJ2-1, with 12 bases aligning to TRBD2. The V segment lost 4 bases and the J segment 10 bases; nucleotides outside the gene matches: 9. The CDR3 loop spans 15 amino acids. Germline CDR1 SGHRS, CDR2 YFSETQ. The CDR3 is CASSLTSGGPKEQFF. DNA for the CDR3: TGCGCCAGCAGCCTAACTAGCGGGGGGCCCAAGGAGCAGTTCTTC.

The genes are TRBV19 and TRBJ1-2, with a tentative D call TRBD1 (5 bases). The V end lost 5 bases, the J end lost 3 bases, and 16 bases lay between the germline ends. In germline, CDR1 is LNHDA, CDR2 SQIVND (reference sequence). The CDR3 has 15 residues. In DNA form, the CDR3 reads TGTGCCAGTAGTTGGGGCGTTGATCCCGACTATGGCTACACCTTC. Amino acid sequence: CASSWGVDPDYGYTF.

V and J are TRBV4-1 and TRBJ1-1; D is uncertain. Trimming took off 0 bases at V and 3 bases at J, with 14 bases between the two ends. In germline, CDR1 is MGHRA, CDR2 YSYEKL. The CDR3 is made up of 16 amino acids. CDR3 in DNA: TGCGCCAGCAGCCAAGATGGCGGGTCCGCGGACACTGAAGCTTTCTTT. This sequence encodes CASSQDGGSADTEAFF.

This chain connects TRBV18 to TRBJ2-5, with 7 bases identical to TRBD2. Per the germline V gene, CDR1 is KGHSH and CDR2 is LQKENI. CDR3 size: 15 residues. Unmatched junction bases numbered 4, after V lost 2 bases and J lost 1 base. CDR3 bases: TGTGCCAGCTCACCATCGGCTAGCGGCCAAGAGACCCAGTACTTC. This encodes CASSPSASGQETQYF.